The present T cell receptor beta chain was sequenced within a study of blood T cells in healthy people across ages. Study summary: Capture via template switching afforded approximately one barcoded beta molecule per two T cells. Study-wide results and limits: Compared with aged donors, long-lived donors showed fewer expanded clones, suggesting selection. The unknown donor CMV status may have confounded expanded clonotype changes.

The extraction recovered at least 5.5 micrograms of total RNA per sample. Comments on this clonotype: The antigen is undetermined.

Using a J-beta primer mix together with a sample-barcoded 5' primer, a second PCR was run for roughly 7 to 11 cycles. TCRdb reprocessed the 5' RACE reads with MiXCR, giving one entry per CDR3 protein. The sample consists of over a million distinct CDR3 sequences, approximately 40% of them appearing once. Trimming stripped 3 bases from V and 5 bases from J, with 10 bases between. Germline-derived CDR1 and CDR2 are SGHDT and YYEEEE. The CDR3 length is 13 residues. The sequence derives from a woman under 30 in good health. V usage is TRBV5-6 and J usage is TRBJ2-3, with D unresolved. The sample comprised blood. The CDR3 DNA is TGTGCCAGCAGCTCCCCTAAGCTAGATACGCAGTATTTT. Translating it yields CASSSPKLDTQYF.